The 27 T cell receptor beta chains in this list originate from one sample, sequenced in a study of T cell repertoires in ileal Crohn's disease. TCRdb's table, derived via immunoSEQ multiplex PCR, lists solely in-frame clones and lacks some. The sample holds about 16,000 clones; 92% are singletons and the top ten take roughly 7%. Time point here: inflamed ileum from the surgical specimen. Sample: ileal tissue. The source of these receptors is an adult with Crohn's disease.

The chain links TRBV6-1 to TRBJ2-3; D is unclear. The germline V gene encodes CDR1 MNHNS and CDR2 SASEGT. The CDR3 loop spans 11 amino acids. Trimming pared 6 bases from V and 4 bases from J, leaving 5 bases between. The CDR3 nucleotides read TGTGCCAGCAGGAGGTCAGATACGCAGTATTTT. This codes for CASRRSDTQYF.

CDR3 in DNA: TGCGCCAGCAGCCAGGCCTACGAGCAGTACTTC. Its translation is CASSQAYEQYF. J is TRBJ2-7 and V is TRBV4-1; D gene ambiguous. In germline, CDR1 is MGHRA, CDR2 YSYEKL. V was shortened by 3 bases and J by 2 bases, with 2 bases between the two germline ends. The CDR3 contains 11 residues.

In DNA form, the CDR3 reads TGTGCCTGGAGTGTCCCGGCGGGGAGCTATGGCTACACCTTC. As protein: CAWSVPAGSYGYTF. The J gene is TRBJ1-2, the V gene TRBV30; D not certain. The CDR3 loop spans 14 amino acids. CDR1 is GTSNPN, CDR2 SVGIG, per germline (reference sequence). V shed 0 bases and J shed 4 bases, with 12 bases lying between them.

The chain employs TRBV4-3 and TRBJ1-2; unclear D gene. Deletions cut 1 base from V and 2 bases from J, with 11 bases between. This CDR3 is 15 amino acids long. Germline-derived CDR1 and CDR2 are LGHNA and YSLEER. The CDR3 here is CASSQVGSVNYGYTF. As DNA, the CDR3 is TGCGCCAGCAGCCAAGTCGGATCAGTCAACTATGGCTACACCTTC.

The rearrangement joins TRBV6-5 to TRBJ2-5, with D perhaps matching TRBD1 or TRBD2 (5 bases each). V lost 0 bases and J lost 3, with 11 bases in between. The germline gives CDR1 MNHEY, CDR2 SVGAGI. The CDR3 is 15 residues long. The CDR3 protein is CASSYSGTEKETQYF. DNA of the CDR3: TGTGCCAGCAGTTACTCAGGGACCGAAAAAGAGACCCAGTACTTC.

The chain carries TRBV5-5 and TRBJ2-5; TRBD1 matches 7 bases. With V trimmed by 1 base and J by 5 bases, 11 bases remained unmatched. Germline CDR1 SGHKS, CDR2 YYEKEE (reference sequence). The CDR3 has 16 residues. The CDR3 sequence is CASSLTLTGSVETQYF. The CDR3 DNA is TGTGCCAGCAGCTTGACCTTGACAGGGTCCGTGGAGACCCAGTACTTC. Variable domain in full (rest from reference TRBV5-5 and TRBJ2-5): DAGVTQSPTHLIKTRGQQVTLRCSPISGHKSVSWYQQVLGQGPQFIFQYYEKEERGRGNFPDRFSARQFPNYSSELNVNALLLGDSALYLCASSLTLTGSVETQYFGPGTRLLVL.

V gene TRBV5-8 combines with J gene TRBJ1-3; TRBD1 agrees at 7 bases. The CDR3 contains 16 residues. With V trimmed by 4 bases and J by 2 bases, 9 bases remained unmatched. Germline assignment: CDR1 SGHTS and CDR2 YDEGEE. The CDR3 is CASSTDRTSAGNTIYF. The DNA of the CDR3 is TGTGCCAGCAGCACGGACAGGACGTCTGCTGGAAACACCATATATTTT.

The rearrangement links TRBV7-2 to TRBJ2-1; 14 bases fit TRBD2. V was clipped by 6 bases and J by 8 bases; unmatched bases: 6. This CDR3 spans 15 amino acids. Germline assignment: CDR1 SGHTA and CDR2 FQGNSA. The CDR3 sequence: CASRQTSGGAHEQFF. The CDR3 DNA reads TGTGCCAGCAGGCAGACTAGCGGGGGGGCCCATGAGCAGTTCTTC.

The chain is built from TRBV7-2 and TRBJ1-5; unclear D gene. Per the germline V gene, CDR1 is SGHTA and CDR2 is FQGNSA. V lost 3 bases and J lost 6, with 6 bases in between. This CDR3 is built from 12 residues. The CDR3 here is CASSFPRQPQHF. CDR3 bases: TGTGCCAGCAGCTTCCCGCGTCAGCCCCAGCATTTT. Looking up the rest from reference TRBV7-2 and TRBJ1-5 gives the full variable domain: GAGVSQSPSNKVTEKGKDVELRCDPISGHTALYWYRQSLGQGLEFLIYFQGNSAPDKSGLPSDRFSAERTGGSVSTLTIQRTQQEDSAVYLCASSFPRQPQHFGDGTRLSIL.

The chain couples TRBV9 to TRBJ1-6; no firm D call. Germline V lookup: CDR1 SGDLS, CDR2 YYNGEE. The CDR3 extends over 15 amino acids. Trimming shortened V by 3 bases and J by 14 bases, and 21 bases separated the two germline ends. The CDR3 DNA reads TGTGCCAGCAGCGCTACCGGACGGCCGGAGAGGGCCCTCCACTTT. Residues: CASSATGRPERALHF.

The chain uses TRBV11-2 and TRBJ2-3; D might be TRBD1 (5 bases). V lost 2 bases, J lost 4 bases, and 19 bases lay in between. This CDR3 contains 17 residues. The germline CDR1 and CDR2 sequences are SGHAT and FQNNGV. The CDR3 protein is CASSLFRLRSRADTQYF. The CDR3 nucleotides are TGTGCCAGCAGCTTATTCCGCCTTAGGAGCAGGGCAGATACGCAGTATTTT.

The chain employs TRBV29-1 and TRBJ1-6; D is undetermined. V was cut by 4 bases and J by 8 bases, with 18 bases left in between. Per the germline V gene, CDR1 is SQVTM and CDR2 is ANQGSEA. The CDR3 length is 15 residues. The CDR3 sequence: CSVAMSTRGDSPLHF. DNA for the CDR3: TGCAGCGTTGCAATGAGCACCCGAGGTGATTCACCCCTCCACTTT.

This chain joins TRBV11-1 and TRBJ2-5, with 7 positions matching TRBD2. Germline V gives CDR1 SGHAT, CDR2 FQDESV (reference sequence). The trim removed 2 bases at V and 6 bases at J, leaving 12 bases unmatched. The CDR3 is 16 residues long. For the CDR3, the DNA is TGTGCCAGCAGCTTAATTAGAAGCGGGGAAGGAAAGACCCAGTACTTC. Its translation is CASSLIRSGEGKTQYF.

The chain uses TRBV29-1 and TRBJ2-3, with a weak D call TRBD1 (5 bases). V gave up 0 bases and J gave up 3 bases, with 16 bases separating them. The CDR3 covers 16 residues. Germline CDR1 is SQVTM and CDR2 is ANQGSEA. As DNA, the CDR3 is TGCAGCGTTGAAGATCGGTCTCAGGCAGGGACAGATACGCAGTATTTT. Residues: CSVEDRSQAGTDTQYF.

The chain has TRBV18 and TRBJ2-1; D possibly matches TRBD1 or TRBD2 (5 bases each). There are 13 residues in the CDR3. Trimming cost V 1 base and J 9 bases, with 10 bases left between them. Germline V CDR1 and CDR2: KGHSH, LQKENI. Here the CDR3 reads CASSPRRGGEQFF. In DNA form, the CDR3 reads TGTGCCAGCTCACCACGACGTGGGGGTGAGCAGTTCTTC. Full variable domain (outside the CDR3, taken from reference TRBV18 and TRBJ2-1): NAGVMQNPRHLVRRRGQEARLRCSPMKGHSHVYWYRQLPEEGLKFMVYLQKENIIDESGMPKERFSAEFPKEGPSILRIQQVVRGDSAAYFCASSPRRGGEQFFGPGTRLTVL.

This clone was observed once. V is TRBV30 and J is TRBJ1-3; 8 nucleotides agree with TRBD1. The germline V gene has CDR1 GTSNPN and CDR2 SVGIG (reference sequence). CDR3 size: 15 residues. The junction had 6 bases not matched to a gene; V was cut back by 5 bases and J by 0 bases. The CDR3 DNA reads TGTGCCTGGCCGGGGGACAGGAACTCTGGAAACACCATATATTTT. It codes for CAWPGDRNSGNTIYF.

The chain employs TRBV30 and TRBJ1-5; D might be TRBD1 (5 bases). The germline gives CDR1 GTSNPN, CDR2 SVGIG (reference sequence). Trimming cost V 5 bases and J 7 bases, with 18 bases left between them. This CDR3 comprises 14 residues. Here the CDR3 reads CAWSAQGGGQPQHF. DNA for the CDR3: TGTGCCTGGTCAGCTCAGGGAGGCGGGCAGCCCCAGCATTTT.

This clone was counted a single time. CDR3: CASSPGRETYEQYF. The CDR3, as DNA: TGTGCCAGCTCTCCGGGGCGAGAAACCTACGAGCAGTACTTC. This chain links TRBV18 with TRBJ2-7, with D perhaps matching TRBD1 or TRBD2 (5 bases each). From germline, CDR1 is KGHSH and CDR2 LQKENI. V lost 6 bases to trimming and J lost 2 bases, with 14 bases between them. The CDR3 has 14 amino acids.

This chain connects TRBV7-3 to TRBJ1-5; 8 nucleotides align to TRBD1. The germline V gene has CDR1 SGHTA and CDR2 FQGTGA. Trimming cost V 2 bases and J 3 bases; bases outside gene matches: 9. The CDR3 is 17 amino acids. CDR3 DNA: TGTGCCAGCAGCTTATTTGCCGACAGGGGCGACAATCAGCCCCAGCATTTT. Its translation: CASSLFADRGDNQPQHF.

The J gene is TRBJ1-1, the V gene TRBV6-1; D is undetermined. The germline gives CDR1 MNHNS, CDR2 SASEGT. V was cut by 10 bases and J by 5 bases, with 20 bases left in between. CDR3 length equals 14 residues. In DNA, the CDR3 is TGTGCCACCCGGACGCAGGCGACGGGGACTGAAGCTTTCTTT. Encoded protein: CATRTQATGTEAFF.

A single count supports this clone. This chain connects TRBV11-2 to TRBJ2-7; TRBD1 or TRBD2 may be the D gene (5 bases each). The CDR3 covers 14 residues. Trimming pared 5 bases from V and 9 bases from J, leaving 20 bases between. Germline V CDR1 and CDR2: SGHAT, FQNNGV. DNA of the CDR3: TGTGCCAGCAGCCCCGGGACGGCGGCGCGTGGGCAGTACTTC. Translation gives CASSPGTAARGQYF.

The rearrangement links TRBV7-5 to TRBJ2-5. TRBV7-5 is a known pseudogene. This CDR3 comprises 16 residues. The CDR3 DNA is TGTGTCAGAAGCGACGAAGGACCGCCACGATGGGAGACCCAGTACTTC. This translates into CVRSDEGPPRWETQYF.

The chain couples TRBV15 to TRBJ2-1, with D possibly matching TRBD1 (5 bases). The V end was cut by 1 base, the J end by 7 bases, with 8 bases between. Germline values: CDR1 LNHNV, CDR2 YYDKDF (reference sequence). CDR3 length: 13 amino acids. In DNA form, the CDR3 reads TGTGCCACCAGCAGAGGACAGAATAATGAGCAGTTCTTC. It translates to CATSRGQNNEQFF.

This chain joins TRBV5-4 and TRBJ2-2; D unclear. With 4 bases removed from V and 5 bases from J, the gap between germline ends came to 9 bases. Germline values: CDR1 SGHNT, CDR2 YYREEE (reference sequence). The CDR3 runs 13 residues. The CDR3 is CASSPDGTGELFF. CDR3 nucleotide sequence: TGTGCCAGCAGCCCGGACGGGACCGGGGAGCTGTTTTTT.

The chain links TRBV11-2 to TRBJ1-4, with 8 bases lining up with TRBD1. Germline V gene sequence: CDR1 SGHAT, CDR2 FQNNGV. The CDR3 is made up of 16 amino acids. With V trimmed by 3 bases and J by 7 bases, 10 bases remained unmatched. The chain's CDR3 is CASSFSGTGRGEKLFF. For the CDR3, the DNA is TGTGCCAGCAGCTTTTCTGGGACAGGAAGGGGTGAAAAACTGTTTTTT.

V usage is TRBV5-1 and J usage is TRBJ2-3, with 7 bases identical to TRBD1. CDR3 length: 13 amino acids. Germline V gene data show CDR1 as SGHRS and CDR2 as YFSETQ. With 5 bases clipped from V and 6 bases from J, the junction kept 6 bases outside the gene matches. In DNA, the CDR3 is TGCGCCAGCAGAGACAGGGTCGGGGATACGCAGTATTTT. Protein: CASRDRVGDTQYF.

V usage is TRBV6-5 and J usage is TRBJ2-1; 12 bases align to TRBD1. V was clipped by 4 bases and J by 7 bases; unmatched bases: 2. This CDR3 is built from 14 residues. From germline, CDR1 is MNHEY and CDR2 SVGAGI. CDR3 sequence reads: CASSSGQGANEQFF. CDR3 in DNA: TGTGCCAGCAGTTCGGGACAGGGGGCAAATGAGCAGTTCTTC.